The rows below give T cell receptor beta chains drawn from one sample of a study of TIL therapy for anti-PD-1-resistant metastatic lung cancer. The repertoire was sequenced with immunoSEQ multiplex PCR; TCRdb's copy has only in-frame clones and lacks some. The table shows more than 20,000 clones, with approximately 72% occurring only once. The sample here was tumor tissue, taken at baseline. These TCRs come from a person aged 25-85 years with non-small cell lung cancer. Each CDR3 is given without its conserved first and last residue. Each record gives: V gene, clone size, J gene, CDR3 protein. Where a row states a size, it is once, few, many or the class of an expanded clone; other rows omit it.

TRBV7-2,NA,TRBJ1-3,ASSLGTTGNTIY
TRBV5-4,NA,TRBJ1-2,ASSLGYRGYGYT
TRBV6-6,NA,TRBJ2-7,ASSKGQWSSYEQY
TRBV28,NA,TRBJ1-2,ASSNPTGGFYGYT
TRBV7-9,NA,TRBJ1-4,ASRQITGSANEKLF
TRBV6-1,few,TRBJ2-7,ASRQGPNEQY
TRBV7-2,NA,TRBJ2-2,ASSFAGGPSANTGELF
TRBV11-2,NA,TRBJ2-1,ASSLAGGLQF
TRBV11-1,NA,TRBJ2-5,ASSRSDGTGQETQY
TRBV7-2,NA,TRBJ2-7,ASSTMGGGGLYEQY
TRBV7-2,few,TRBJ1-1,ASSAQAANTEAF
TRBV28,NA,TRBJ1-5,ASSQTGPNQPQH
TRBV11-3,few,TRBJ1-1,ASSAGLEGSGTEAF
TRBV6-1,NA,TRBJ2-7,ASRASGETYEQY
TRBV7-9,NA,TRBJ1-5,ASSPGRGLGNQPQH
TRBV5-1,NA,TRBJ2-3,ASSLVGLAGGSTDTQY
TRBV11-3,NA,TRBJ2-7,ASSLVGGVEEQY
TRBV11-3,NA,TRBJ2-5,ASSPSAGGETQY
TRBV7-9,NA,TRBJ2-3,ASSLDIWGSTDTQY
TRBV5-1,few,TRBJ1-6,ASSLEAGFSYNSPLH
TRBV5-1,NA,TRBJ1-5,ASSLLGEGNQPQH
TRBV10-3,NA,TRBJ1-1,AISVRNTEAF
TRBV18,NA,TRBJ2-7,ASSPGEREEY
TRBV2,NA,TRBJ1-5,ASSENLGMGYQPQH
TRBV9,NA,TRBJ1-6,ASSPREGGSNSPLH
TRBV25-1,few,TRBJ1-1,ASSNMNTEAF
TRBV30,NA,TRBJ1-2,AWHLTGGYYGYT
TRBV9,NA,TRBJ2-3,ASSGTFPDTQY
TRBV6-1,NA,TRBJ1-2,ASSPPEENYGYT
TRBV15,NA,TRBJ1-3,ATSSVLTGSGNTIY
TRBV10-2,once,TRBJ1-2,ASSERDIRGLSTNYGYT
TRBV6-4,NA,TRBJ1-2,ASAGGDPLYT
TRBV13,NA,TRBJ2-5,ASSLRTGQQTQY
TRBV2,NA,TRBJ1-2,ASSEVDRGTFLYGYT
TRBV13,few,TRBJ1-3,ASSSSRTRDTIY
TRBV5-1,NA,TRBJ2-5,ASSLDVEETQY
TRBV5-6,NA,TRBJ2-7,ASSWTGAAEQY
TRBV7-9,NA,TRBJ2-7,ASRRIQGRYEQY
TRBV7-5,NA,TRBJ1-2,VRSLVAGDVDGYT
TRBV14,NA,TRBJ2-7,ASSPLDRTHEQY
TRBV15,NA,TRBJ1-6,ATSRDWGGVASPLH
TRBV5-5,NA,TRBJ1-4,ASGPTPSEKLF
TRBV29-1,NA,TRBJ1-2,SVWPPTGAPNYGYT